Following are 13 T cell receptor beta chains from one sample sequenced in a study of blood T cell repertoires in COVID-19. TCRdb keeps only in-frame clones here, not all; method: immunoSEQ multiplex PCR. The repertoire holds over 120,000 clones, with around 80% as singletons. The sequenced material came from PBMCs or T cells enriched from blood (not recorded which). These receptors all come from a woman between 50 and 59 years old who had recovered from COVID-19.

This clone has more than one count but fewer than ten. The rearrangement uses TRBV2 and TRBJ1-2, with a tentative D call TRBD1 (5 bases). V lost 4 bases to trimming and J lost 2 bases, with 8 bases between them. Germline V gives CDR1 SNHLY, CDR2 FYNNEI. This CDR3 spans 13 amino acids. This CDR3 reads CASSARDNYGYTF. DNA for the CDR3: TGTGCCAGCAGTGCGCGGGACAACTATGGCTACACCTTC.

This chain uses TRBV24-1 with TRBJ2-5, with a possible D match to TRBD2 (6 bases). The CDR3 has 16 amino acids. The V gene lost 9 bases and the J gene lost 0 bases, with 19 bases spanning the gap. Germline assignment: CDR1 KGHDR and CDR2 SFDVKD. CDR3 in amino acids: CATGGGDGKNQETQYF. CDR3 nucleotide sequence: TGTGCCACCGGCGGAGGGGATGGAAAGAACCAAGAGACCCAGTACTTC.

A single count supports this clone. This sequence joins TRBV5-6 and TRBJ2-7; TRBD1 matches at 7 bases. Trimming cost V 1 base and J 0 bases; bases outside gene matches: 7. CDR3 length equals 16 residues. Germline CDR1 and CDR2: SGHDT and YYEEEE. The CDR3 region has the DNA TGTGCCAGCAGCTTGTCGGCACAGGGGAGCTCCTACGAGCAGTACGTC. Encoded protein: CASSLSAQGSSYEQYV.

With regard to this clone: A junction boundary mismatches the germline segment, possibly from a read error. The V and J genes are TRBV2 and TRBJ2-7; the D is unclear. CDR1 and CDR2 (germline): SNHLY, FYNNEI. The CDR3 contains 13 residues. The CDR3 sequence is CASSEAPSSEQYF. The CDR3 nucleotides read TGTGCCAGCAGTGAAGCTCCCTCCTCCGAGCAGTACTTC.

This chain links TRBV4-1 with TRBJ1-1; possibly TRBD1 for D (6 bases). Germline V gene sequence: CDR1 MGHRA, CDR2 YSYEKL. V lost 1 base, J lost 6 bases, and 15 bases lay in between. This CDR3 is 15 amino acids long. In DNA, the CDR3 is TGCGCCAGCAGCCAAGGGTGGGGGCGTGTAGCTGAAGCTTTCTTT. It yields the protein CASSQGWGRVAEAFF.

This chain uses TRBV12-3 or TRBV12-4 with TRBJ1-4, with TRBD1 matching over 11 bases. V was pared by 6 bases and J by 8 bases, with 2 bases of the junction left unmatched. The length of the CDR3 is 13 residues. CDR3 sequence: CASRWTGGEKLFF. CDR3 DNA: TGTGCCAGCAGGTGGACAGGGGGCGAAAAACTGTTTTTT.

The rearrangement links TRBV7-6 to TRBJ2-5, with 7 bases identical to TRBD1. This CDR3 contains 14 residues. Looked up from germline, CDR1 is SGHVS and CDR2 is FNYEAQ. V lost 5 bases to trimming and J lost 7 bases; unmatched junction nucleotides: 10. The DNA for the CDR3 is TGTGCCAGCAGCCTAGAGCAAGGGGGCGGGACCCAGTACTTC. Translating gives CASSLEQGGGTQYF.

This chain connects TRBV28 to TRBJ1-4; D is perhaps TRBD1 (6 bases). The CDR3 totals 15 residues. Germline CDR1 is MDHEN and CDR2 is SYDVKM. Trimming shortened V by 8 bases and J by 0 bases, and 13 bases separated the two germline ends. The CDR3 DNA reads TGTGCCAGCGGAAACAGGGCCGCAACTAATGAAAAACTGTTTTTT. Protein product: CASGNRAATNEKLFF. Drawing the rest from reference TRBV28 and TRBJ1-4, the complete variable domain is DVKVTQSSRYLVKRTGEKVFLECVQDMDHENMFWYRQDPGLGLRLIYFSYDVKMKEKGDIPEGYSVSREKKERFSLILESASTNQTSMYLCASGNRAATNEKLFFGSGTQLSVL.

The chain is built from TRBV11-3 and TRBJ2-2; D is perhaps TRBD1 (6 bases). Deletions cut 3 bases from V and 0 bases from J, with 8 bases between. Germline CDR1 reads SGHNT; CDR2 reads YENEEA. The CDR3 sequence is 15 residues long. The chain's CDR3 is CASSFQGTNTGELFF. The CDR3 DNA reads TGTGCCAGCAGCTTTCAGGGGACGAACACCGGGGAGCTGTTTTTT. The full variable domain, its missing parts supplied by reference TRBV11-3 and TRBJ2-2, is EAGVVQSPRYKIIEKKQPVAFWCNPISGHNTLYWYLQNLGQGPELLIRYENEEAVDDSQLPKDRFSAERLKGVDSTLKIQPAELGDSAVYLCASSFQGTNTGELFFGEGSRLTVL.

This clone occurred a few times. The chain joins TRBV21-1 to TRBJ1-1; no check of the table's D call, TRBD1, against the DNA was made. TRBV21-1 is listed as a pseudogene. The CDR3 is 13 amino acids. The CDR3 DNA reads TGTGCCAGCAGCAAGACAGGAGTCACTGAAGCTTTCTTT. Protein product: CASSKTGVTEAFF.

V usage is TRBV20-1 and J usage is TRBJ2-3, with D unclear. Germline CDR1 and CDR2: DFQATT and SNEGSKA (reference sequence). CDR3 length equals 14 residues. Trimming removed 3 bases at V and 2 bases at J, with 12 bases between. Here the CDR3 reads CSASEWAHTDTQYF. The CDR3 DNA follows: TGCAGTGCTAGTGAGTGGGCCCACACAGATACGCAGTATTTT.

The V gene is TRBV7-2, the J gene TRBJ1-2; tentatively, D is TRBD1 (6 bases). V gave up 8 bases and J gave up 0 bases, with 10 bases separating them. There are 13 residues in the CDR3. From germline, CDR1 is SGHTA and CDR2 FQGNSA. The CDR3 sequence is CASEDRANYGYTF. The CDR3 DNA reads TGTGCCAGCGAGGACAGAGCTAACTATGGCTACACCTTC.

The J gene is TRBJ1-3, the V gene TRBV7-6; the D gene is possibly TRBD1 (6 bases). V lost 4 bases and J lost 8, with 9 bases in between. Germline V gene lookup returns CDR1 SGHVS and CDR2 FNYEAQ. The CDR3 length is 12 residues. CDR3 in amino acids: CASSSSGDTIYF. CDR3 DNA sequence: TGTGCCAGCAGCTCCTCAGGGGACACCATATATTTT. The full variable domain, completed using reference TRBV7-6 and TRBJ1-3, is GAGVSQSPRYKVTKRGQDVALRCDPISGHVSLYWYRQALGQGPEFLTYFNYEAQQDKSGLPNDRFSAERPEGSISTLTIQRTEQRDSAMYRCASSSSGDTIYFGEGSWLTVV.